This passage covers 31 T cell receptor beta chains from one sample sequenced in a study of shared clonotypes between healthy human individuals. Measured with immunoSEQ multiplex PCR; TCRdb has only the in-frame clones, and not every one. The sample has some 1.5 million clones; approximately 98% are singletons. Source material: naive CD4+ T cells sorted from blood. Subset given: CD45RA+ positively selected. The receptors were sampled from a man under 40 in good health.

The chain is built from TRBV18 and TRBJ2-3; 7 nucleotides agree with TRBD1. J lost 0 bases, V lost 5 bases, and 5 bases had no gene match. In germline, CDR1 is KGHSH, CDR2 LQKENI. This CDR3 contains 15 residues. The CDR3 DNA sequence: TGTGCCAGCTCAACAGGACAGGCTAGCACAGATACGCAGTATTTT. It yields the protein CASSTGQASTDTQYF.

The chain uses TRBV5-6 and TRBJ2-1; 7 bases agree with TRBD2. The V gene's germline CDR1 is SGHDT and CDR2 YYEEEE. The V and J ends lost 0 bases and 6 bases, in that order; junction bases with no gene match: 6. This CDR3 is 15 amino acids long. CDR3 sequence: CASSLAREVSNEQFF. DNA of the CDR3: TGTGCCAGCAGCTTGGCCCGGGAGGTGAGCAATGAGCAGTTCTTC. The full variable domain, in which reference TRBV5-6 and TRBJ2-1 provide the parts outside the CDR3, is DAGVTQSPTHLIKTRGQQVTLRCSPKSGHDTVSWYQQALGQGPQFIFQYYEEEERQRGNFPDRFSGHQFPNYSSELNVNALLLGDSALYLCASSLAREVSNEQFFGPGTRLTVL.

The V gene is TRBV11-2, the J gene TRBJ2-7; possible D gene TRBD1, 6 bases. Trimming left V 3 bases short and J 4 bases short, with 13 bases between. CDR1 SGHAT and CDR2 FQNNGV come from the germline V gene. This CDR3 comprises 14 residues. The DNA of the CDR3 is TGTGCCAGCAGCTTCCAGGGGTCAGCGTACGAGCAGTACTTC. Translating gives CASSFQGSAYEQYF.

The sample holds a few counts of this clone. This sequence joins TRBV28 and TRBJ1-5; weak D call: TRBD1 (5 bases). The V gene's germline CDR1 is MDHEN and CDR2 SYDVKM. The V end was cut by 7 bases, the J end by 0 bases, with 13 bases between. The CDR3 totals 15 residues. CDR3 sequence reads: CASNEGQYSNQPQHF. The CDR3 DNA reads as TGTGCCAGCAACGAGGGGCAGTATAGCAATCAGCCCCAGCATTTT.

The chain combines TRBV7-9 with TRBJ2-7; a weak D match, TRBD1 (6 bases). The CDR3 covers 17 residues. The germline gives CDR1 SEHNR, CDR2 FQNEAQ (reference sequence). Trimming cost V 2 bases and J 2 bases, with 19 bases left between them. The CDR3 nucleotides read TGTGCCAGCAGCTTACAGCCCCTGACGGGACATACCTACGAGCAGTACTTC. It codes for CASSLQPLTGHTYEQYF.

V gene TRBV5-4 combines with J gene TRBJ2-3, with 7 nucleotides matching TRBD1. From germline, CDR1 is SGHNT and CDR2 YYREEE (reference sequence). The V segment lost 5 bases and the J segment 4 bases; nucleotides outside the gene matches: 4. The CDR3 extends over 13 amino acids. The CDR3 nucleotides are TGTGCCAGCAGGGAACAGGGGTCAGATACGCAGTATTTT. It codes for CASREQGSDTQYF.

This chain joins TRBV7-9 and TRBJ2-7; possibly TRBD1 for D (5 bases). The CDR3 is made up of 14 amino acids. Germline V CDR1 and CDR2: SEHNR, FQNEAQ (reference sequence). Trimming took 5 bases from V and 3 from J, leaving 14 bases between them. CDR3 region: CASSDPGNNYEQYF. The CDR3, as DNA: TGTGCCAGCAGCGACCCAGGGAATAACTACGAGCAGTACTTC.

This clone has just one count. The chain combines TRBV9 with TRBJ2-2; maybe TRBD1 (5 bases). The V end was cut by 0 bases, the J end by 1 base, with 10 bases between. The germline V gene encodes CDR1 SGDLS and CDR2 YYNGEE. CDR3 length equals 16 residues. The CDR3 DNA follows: TGTGCCAGCAGCGTAGAGTTTCAGGGGAACACCGGGGAGCTGTTTTTT. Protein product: CASSVEFQGNTGELFF.

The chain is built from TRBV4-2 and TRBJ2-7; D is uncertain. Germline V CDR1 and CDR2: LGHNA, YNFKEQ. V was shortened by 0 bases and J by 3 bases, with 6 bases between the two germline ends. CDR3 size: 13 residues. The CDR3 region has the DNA TGTGCCAGCAGCCAAGAGTTGCGCTACGAGCAGTACTTC. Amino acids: CASSQELRYEQYF.

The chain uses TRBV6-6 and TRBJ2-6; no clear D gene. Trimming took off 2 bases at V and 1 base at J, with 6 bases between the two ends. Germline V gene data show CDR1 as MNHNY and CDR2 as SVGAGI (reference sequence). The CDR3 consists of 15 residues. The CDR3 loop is CASSYPSSGANVLTF. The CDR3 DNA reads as TGTGCCAGCAGTTACCCATCTTCTGGGGCCAACGTCCTGACTTTC.

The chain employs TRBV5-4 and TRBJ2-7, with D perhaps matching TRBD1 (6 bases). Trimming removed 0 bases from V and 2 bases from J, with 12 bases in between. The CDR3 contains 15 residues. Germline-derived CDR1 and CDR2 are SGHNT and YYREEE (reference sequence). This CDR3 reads CASSLVSGTPYEQYF. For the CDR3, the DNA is TGTGCCAGCAGCTTGGTCTCCGGGACACCCTACGAGCAGTACTTC. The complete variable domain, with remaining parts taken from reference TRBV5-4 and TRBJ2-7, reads ETGVTQSPTHLIKTRGQQVTLRCSSQSGHNTVSWYQQALGQGPQFIFQYYREEENGRGNFPPRFSGLQFPNYSSELNVNALELDDSALYLCASSLVSGTPYEQYFGPGTRLTVT.

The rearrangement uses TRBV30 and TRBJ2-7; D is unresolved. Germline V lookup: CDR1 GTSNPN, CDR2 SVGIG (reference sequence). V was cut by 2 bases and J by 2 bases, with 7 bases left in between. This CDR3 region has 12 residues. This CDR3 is CAWSRGPYEQYF. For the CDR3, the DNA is TGTGCCTGGAGTCGTGGGCCCTACGAGCAGTACTTC.

The CDR3 loop is CASNLIGEQYF. Here the CDR3 DNA reads TGTGCCAGCAACCTAATCGGGGAGCAGTACTTC. The gene calls are TRBV6-1 and TRBJ2-7; D is unresolved. Deletions cut 7 bases from V and 7 bases from J, with 11 bases between. CDR1 and CDR2 (germline): MNHNS, SASEGT. The CDR3 is 11 amino acids.

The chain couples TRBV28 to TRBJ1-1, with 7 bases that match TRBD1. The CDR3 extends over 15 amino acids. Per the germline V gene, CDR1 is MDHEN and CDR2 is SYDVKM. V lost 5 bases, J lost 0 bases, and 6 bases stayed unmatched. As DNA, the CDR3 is TGTGCCAGCAGTAAGGCAGGGGGGTTGAACACTGAAGCTTTCTTT. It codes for CASSKAGGLNTEAFF.

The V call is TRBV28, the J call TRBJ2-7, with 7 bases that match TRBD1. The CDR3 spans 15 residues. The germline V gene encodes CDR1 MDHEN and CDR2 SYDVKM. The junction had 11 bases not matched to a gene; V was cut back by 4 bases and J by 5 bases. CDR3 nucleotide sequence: TGTGCCAGCAGTTCCCAACAGGGGAAAGGGGACGAGCAGTACTTC. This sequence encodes CASSSQQGKGDEQYF.

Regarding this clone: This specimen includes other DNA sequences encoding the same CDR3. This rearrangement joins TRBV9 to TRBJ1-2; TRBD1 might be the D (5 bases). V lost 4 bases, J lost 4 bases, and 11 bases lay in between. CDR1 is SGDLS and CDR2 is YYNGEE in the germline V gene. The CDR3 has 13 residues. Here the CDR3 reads CASSSPGSYGYTF. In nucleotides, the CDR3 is TGTGCCAGCAGCAGCCCAGGGAGCTATGGCTACACCTTC.

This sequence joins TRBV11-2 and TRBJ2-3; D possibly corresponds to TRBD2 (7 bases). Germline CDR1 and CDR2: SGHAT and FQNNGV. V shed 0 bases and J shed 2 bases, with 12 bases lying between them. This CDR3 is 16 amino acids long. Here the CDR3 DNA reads TGTGCCAGCAGCTTAGAGGGGAGGGGACACACAGATACGCAGTATTTT. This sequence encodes CASSLEGRGHTDTQYF.

The CDR3 sequence: CASQSAGTARGYTF. The CDR3 DNA reads TGTGCCAGTCAATCCGCCGGGACCGCGCGGGGCTACACCTTC. V gene TRBV19 combines with J gene TRBJ1-2; tentative D call: TRBD1 (5 bases). Trimming removed 8 bases at V and 8 bases at J, with 21 bases between. This CDR3 is built from 14 residues. The germline V gene has CDR1 LNHDA and CDR2 SQIVND (reference sequence).

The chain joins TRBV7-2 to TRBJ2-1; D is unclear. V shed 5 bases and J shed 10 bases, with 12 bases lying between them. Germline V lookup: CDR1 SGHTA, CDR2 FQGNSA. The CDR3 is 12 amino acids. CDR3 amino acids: CASSPQRGEQFF. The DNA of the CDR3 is TGTGCCAGCAGCCCTCAACGTGGCGAGCAGTTCTTC.

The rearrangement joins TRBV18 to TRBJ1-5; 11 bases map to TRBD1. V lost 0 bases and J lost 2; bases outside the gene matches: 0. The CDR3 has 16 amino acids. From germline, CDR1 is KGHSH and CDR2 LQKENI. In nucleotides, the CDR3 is TGTGCCAGCTCACCACCGGGACAGGGGGGCAATCAGCCCCAGCATTTT. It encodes CASSPPGQGGNQPQHF.

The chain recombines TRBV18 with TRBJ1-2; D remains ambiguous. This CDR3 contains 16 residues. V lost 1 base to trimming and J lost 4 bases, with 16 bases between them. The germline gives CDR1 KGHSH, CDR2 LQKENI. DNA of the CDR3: TGTGCCAGCTCACCACGGGGAAAGGACTCCTCCTATGGCTACACCTTC. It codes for CASSPRGKDSSYGYTF.

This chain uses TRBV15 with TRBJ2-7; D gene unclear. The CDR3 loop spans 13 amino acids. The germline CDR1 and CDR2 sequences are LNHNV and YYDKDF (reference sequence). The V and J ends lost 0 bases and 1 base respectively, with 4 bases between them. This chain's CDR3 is CATSREVSYEQYF. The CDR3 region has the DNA TGTGCCACCAGCAGAGAGGTATCCTACGAGCAGTACTTC. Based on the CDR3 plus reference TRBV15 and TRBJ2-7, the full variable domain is DAMVIQNPRYQVTQFGKPVTLSCSQTLNHNVMYWYQQKSSQAPKLLFHYYDKDFNNEADTPDNFQSRRPNTSFCFLDIRSPGLGDTAMYLCATSREVSYEQYFGPGTRLTVT.

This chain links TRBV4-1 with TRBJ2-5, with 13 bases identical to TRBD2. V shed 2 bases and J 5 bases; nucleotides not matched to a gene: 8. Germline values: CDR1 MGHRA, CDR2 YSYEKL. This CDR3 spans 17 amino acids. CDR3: CASSQISGLAGSETQYF. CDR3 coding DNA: TGCGCCAGCAGCCAAATTTCGGGACTAGCGGGATCGGAGACCCAGTACTTC.

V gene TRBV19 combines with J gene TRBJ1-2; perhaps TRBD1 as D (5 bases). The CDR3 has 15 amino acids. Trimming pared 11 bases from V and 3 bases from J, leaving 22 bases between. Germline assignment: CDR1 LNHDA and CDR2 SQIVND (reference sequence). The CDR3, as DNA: TGTGCCTGCCCAACAGGTCCCTCTAGGGACTATGGCTACACCTTC. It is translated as CACPTGPSRDYGYTF.

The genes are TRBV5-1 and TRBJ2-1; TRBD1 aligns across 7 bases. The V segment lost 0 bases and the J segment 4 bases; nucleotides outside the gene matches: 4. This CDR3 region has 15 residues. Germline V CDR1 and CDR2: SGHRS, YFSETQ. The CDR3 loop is CASSLEGTEYNEQFF. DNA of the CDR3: TGCGCCAGCAGCTTGGAGGGGACAGAGTACAATGAGCAGTTCTTC.

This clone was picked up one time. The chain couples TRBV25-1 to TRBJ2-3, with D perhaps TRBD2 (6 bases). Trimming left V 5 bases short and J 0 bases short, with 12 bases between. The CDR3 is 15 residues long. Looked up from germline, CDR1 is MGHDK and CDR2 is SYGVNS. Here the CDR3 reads CASSNSGTSTDTQYF. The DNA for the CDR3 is TGTGCCAGCAGTAATTCCGGGACTAGCACAGATACGCAGTATTTT.

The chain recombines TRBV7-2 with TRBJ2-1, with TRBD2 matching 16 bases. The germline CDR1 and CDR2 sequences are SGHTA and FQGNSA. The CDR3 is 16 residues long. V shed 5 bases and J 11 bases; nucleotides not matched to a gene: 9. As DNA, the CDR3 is TGTGCCAGCAGCGGGGGACTAGCGGGAGGGCCAGTTAAGCAGTTCTTC. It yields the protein CASSGGLAGGPVKQFF.

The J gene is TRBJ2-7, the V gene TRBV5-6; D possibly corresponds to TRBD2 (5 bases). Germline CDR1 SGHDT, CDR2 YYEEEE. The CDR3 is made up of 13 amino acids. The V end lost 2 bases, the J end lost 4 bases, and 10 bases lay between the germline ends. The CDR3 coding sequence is TGTGCCAGCAGCTTTGGTAGCGCGTACGAGCAGTACTTC. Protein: CASSFGSAYEQYF.

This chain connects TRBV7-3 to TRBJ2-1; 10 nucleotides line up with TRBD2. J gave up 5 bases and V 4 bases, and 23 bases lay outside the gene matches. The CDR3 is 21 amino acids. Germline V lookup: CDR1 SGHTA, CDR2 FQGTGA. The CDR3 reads CASSSLPASGRPGLRDNEQFF. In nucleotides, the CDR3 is TGTGCCAGCAGCTCTCTTCCGGCTAGCGGGAGACCGGGGCTGCGAGACAATGAGCAGTTCTTC.

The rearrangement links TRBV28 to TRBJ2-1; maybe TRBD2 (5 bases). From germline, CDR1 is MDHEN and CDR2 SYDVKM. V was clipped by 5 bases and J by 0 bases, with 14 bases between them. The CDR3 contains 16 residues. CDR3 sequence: CASSQTSSSSYNEQFF. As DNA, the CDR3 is TGTGCCAGCAGTCAAACCTCTAGCAGCTCCTACAATGAGCAGTTCTTC. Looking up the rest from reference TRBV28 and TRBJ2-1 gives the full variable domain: DVKVTQSSRYLVKRTGEKVFLECVQDMDHENMFWYRQDPGLGLRLIYFSYDVKMKEKGDIPEGYSVSREKKERFSLILESASTNQTSMYLCASSQTSSSSYNEQFFGPGTRLTVL.

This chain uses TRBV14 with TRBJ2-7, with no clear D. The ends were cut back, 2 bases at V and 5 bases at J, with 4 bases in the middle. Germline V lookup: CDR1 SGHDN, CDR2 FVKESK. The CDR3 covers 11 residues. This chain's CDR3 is CASSQTNEQYF. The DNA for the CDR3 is TGTGCCAGCAGCCAAACAAACGAGCAGTACTTC.